These 14 T cell receptor beta chains share one sample of origin, sequenced in a study of cytomegalovirus exposure and HLA in healthy donors. The repertoire was sequenced with immunoSEQ multiplex PCR; TCRdb's copy has only in-frame clones and lacks some. The table shows tens of thousands of clones, with over 85% occurring only once. Sequencing was carried out using PBMCs. All receptors derive from a woman younger than 35 in good health and CMV-seronegative.

This clone was seen once. The chain links TRBV2 to TRBJ1-5; 7 bases align to TRBD1. V was pared by 1 base and J by 6 bases, with 12 bases of the junction left unmatched. The CDR3 runs to 17 residues. The germline V gene has CDR1 SNHLY and CDR2 FYNNEI. The CDR3 loop is CASSEESLGTGVQPQHF. The CDR3 region has the DNA TGTGCCAGCAGTGAAGAGTCCTTGGGAACAGGGGTTCAGCCCCAGCATTTT. The entire variable domain, with the rest obtained from reference TRBV2 and TRBJ1-5, is as follows: EPEVTQTPSHQVTQMGQEVILRCVPISNHLYFYWYRQILGQKVEFLVSFYNNEISEKSEIFDDQFSVERPDGSNFTLKIRSTKLEDSAMYFCASSEESLGTGVQPQHFGDGTRLSIL.

The chain employs TRBV5-1 and TRBJ2-3; D possibly corresponds to TRBD2 (5 bases). Trimming removed 7 bases from V and 4 bases from J, with 25 bases in between. The CDR3 runs 17 residues. Germline lookup yields CDR1 SGHRS and CDR2 YFSETQ. In nucleotides, the CDR3 is TGCGCCAGCGGACCGGGAATCGAGATCCGAGGGCCAGATACGCAGTATTTT. Amino acid sequence: CASGPGIEIRGPDTQYF.

V and J are TRBV11-2 and TRBJ2-7; possibly TRBD1 for D (5 bases). The V and J ends lost 3 bases and 3 bases respectively, with 18 bases between them. In germline, CDR1 is SGHAT, CDR2 FQNNGV. The CDR3 sequence is 16 residues long. This CDR3 is CASSFKIAHRFYEQYF. CDR3 nucleotides: TGTGCCAGCAGCTTCAAGATAGCCCACAGGTTCTACGAGCAGTACTTC. The whole variable domain, remainder taken from reference TRBV11-2 and TRBJ2-7, is EAGVAQSPRYKIIEKRQSVAFWCNPISGHATLYWYQQILGQGPKLLIQFQNNGVVDDSQLPKDRFSAERLKGVDSTLKIQPAKLEDSAVYLCASSFKIAHRFYEQYFGPGTRLTVT.

The chain links TRBV6-6 to TRBJ2-3; a weak D match, TRBD2 (6 bases). Deletions cut 6 bases from V and 3 bases from J, with 16 bases between. The V gene's germline CDR1 is MNHNY and CDR2 SVGAGI (reference sequence). The CDR3 extends over 15 amino acids. CDR3 coding DNA: TGTGCCAGCAGGGGGGACTTCTTCTCGACAGATACGCAGTATTTT. This sequence encodes CASRGDFFSTDTQYF.

V usage is TRBV6-1 and J usage is TRBJ1-1; possibly TRBD1 for D (5 bases). CDR3 size: 16 residues. Trimming stripped 1 base from V and 1 base from J, with 13 bases between. CDR1 is MNHNS, CDR2 SASEGT, per germline. The CDR3 DNA follows: TGTGCCAGCAGTGAAGTTGAGAGGAGGGGGAACACTGAAGCTTTCTTT. Translated: CASSEVERRGNTEAFF.

This clone was picked up one time. The CDR3 loop is CASSQMEPGVDTQYF. In DNA form, the CDR3 reads TGCGCCAGCAGCCAAATGGAACCTGGAGTTGATACGCAGTATTTT. The chain uses TRBV4-1 and TRBJ2-3; D gene ambiguous. Trimming removed 2 bases at V and 6 bases at J, with 15 bases between. This CDR3 spans 15 amino acids. Germline loops: CDR1 MGHRA, CDR2 YSYEKL.

The J gene is TRBJ2-1, the V gene TRBV30; D unresolved. Germline CDR1 reads GTSNPN; CDR2 reads SVGIG (reference sequence). The V and J ends lost 1 base and 4 bases respectively, with 11 bases between them. The CDR3 runs 14 residues. For the CDR3, the DNA is TGTGCCTGGAGTGCTCTCAATAGTTACAATGAGCAGTTCTTC. Translating it yields CAWSALNSYNEQFF.

The chain links TRBV7-2 to TRBJ1-5, with unresolved D. Germline CDR1 reads SGHTA; CDR2 reads FQGNSA. V lost 5 bases and J lost 9, with 11 bases in between. This CDR3 has 12 residues. The CDR3 bases are TGTGCCAGCAGCCCGACCTCGGGGCCCCAGCATTTT. It specifies CASSPTSGPQHF.

The rearrangement joins TRBV27 to TRBJ1-5; 8 bases align to TRBD1. The CDR3 has 18 amino acids. With V trimmed by 8 bases and J by 0 bases, 15 bases remained unmatched. Germline lookup yields CDR1 MNHEY and CDR2 SMNVEV (reference sequence). Here the CDR3 reads CASGKGPGGLHSNQPQHF. The CDR3 DNA is TGTGCCAGCGGAAAAGGGCCAGGGGGCCTTCATAGCAATCAGCCCCAGCATTTT.

J is TRBJ1-2 and V is TRBV5-1, with D tentatively TRBD1 (6 bases). The germline gives CDR1 SGHRS, CDR2 YFSETQ. The CDR3 length is 12 residues. V was trimmed by 5 bases and J by 6 bases, leaving 11 bases between them. In nucleotides, the CDR3 is TGCGCCAGCAGGGCAGGGGCTGATGGCTACACCTTC. It is translated as CASRAGADGYTF.

The rearrangement links TRBV18 to TRBJ1-5; 7 bases are a match to TRBD1. The CDR3 has 16 amino acids. Germline V gene sequence: CDR1 KGHSH, CDR2 LQKENI. Germline trimming cut 2 bases from V and 5 bases from J; bases unmatched to any gene: 9. CDR3 nucleotides: TGTGCCAGCTCACCATCAGGGGGGCTCGGGGATCAGCCCCAGCATTTT. Protein: CASSPSGGLGDQPQHF. Complete variable domain (other parts from reference TRBV18 and TRBJ1-5): NAGVMQNPRHLVRRRGQEARLRCSPMKGHSHVYWYRQLPEEGLKFMVYLQKENIIDESGMPKERFSAEFPKEGPSILRIQQVVRGDSAAYFCASSPSGGLGDQPQHFGDGTRLSIL.

V and J are TRBV11-2 and TRBJ2-3; possibly TRBD1 for D (5 bases). CDR3 length: 15 amino acids. V was shortened by 0 bases and J by 2 bases, with 9 bases between the two germline ends. CDR1 is SGHAT, CDR2 FQNNGV, per germline. The CDR3 loop is CASSLDQGHTDTQYF. The CDR3 DNA reads TGTGCCAGCAGCTTAGACCAGGGCCACACAGATACGCAGTATTTT.

CDR3 protein: CASSPPGTGSDTQYF. The DNA for the CDR3 is TGTGCCAGCTCACCTCCCGGGACAGGGTCTGATACGCAGTATTTT. This chain links TRBV18 with TRBJ2-3, with TRBD1 matching over 9 bases. The V segment lost 3 bases and the J segment 6 bases; nucleotides outside the gene matches: 7. Germline V CDR1 and CDR2: KGHSH, LQKENI. The CDR3 has 15 residues.

The rearrangement uses TRBV10-2 and TRBJ1-3, with 8 bases identical to TRBD1. The CDR3 extends over 15 amino acids. V gave up 3 bases and J gave up 4 bases; unmatched junction bases: 5. Germline loops: CDR1 WSHSY, CDR2 SAAADI. CDR3 sequence (DNA): TGCGCCAGCAGTGACCGCAGGGGGCCGGGAAACACCATATATTTT. Residues: CASSDRRGPGNTIYF.